This TCR beta chain was obtained from a study of CD8+CD57+ T cells in acquired aplastic anemia. All patients picked for sequencing had shown, by flow cytometry, an expansion of CD8+CD57+ cells. Severe acquired aplastic anemia affected all patients. The germline V gene encodes CDR1 SQVTM and CDR2 ANQGSEA. V gave up 4 bases and J gave up 4 bases, with 10 bases separating them. The CDR3 contains 13 residues. Study-wide results and limits: Overlap between patients and controls comprised twenty-nine CD8+ CDR3 sequences. Simpson's diversity of CD8+ cells was not significantly different in patients compared with controls.

Remarks on this clonotype: Its antigen is still unknown.

Using genomic DNA as the template, TCR beta VDJ and CDR3 profiling was carried out. TCRdb fed the reads into MiXCR, producing one record per CDR3 protein. The table records about 98,000 distinct CDR3 sequences, 55% to 75% of them present only once. The chain links TRBV29-1 to TRBJ2-2, with D perhaps given as TRBD1 or TRBD2 (6 bases each). The TCR sequence derives from a human donor with aplastic anemia. Sequenced material: sorted CD4+, CD8+, or CD8+CD57+ T cells (not recorded which) from PBMCs. The CDR3 bases are TGCAGCGTTGCGGGGGCTTCCACCGGGGAGCTGTTTTTT. Its protein product is CSVAGASTGELFF.